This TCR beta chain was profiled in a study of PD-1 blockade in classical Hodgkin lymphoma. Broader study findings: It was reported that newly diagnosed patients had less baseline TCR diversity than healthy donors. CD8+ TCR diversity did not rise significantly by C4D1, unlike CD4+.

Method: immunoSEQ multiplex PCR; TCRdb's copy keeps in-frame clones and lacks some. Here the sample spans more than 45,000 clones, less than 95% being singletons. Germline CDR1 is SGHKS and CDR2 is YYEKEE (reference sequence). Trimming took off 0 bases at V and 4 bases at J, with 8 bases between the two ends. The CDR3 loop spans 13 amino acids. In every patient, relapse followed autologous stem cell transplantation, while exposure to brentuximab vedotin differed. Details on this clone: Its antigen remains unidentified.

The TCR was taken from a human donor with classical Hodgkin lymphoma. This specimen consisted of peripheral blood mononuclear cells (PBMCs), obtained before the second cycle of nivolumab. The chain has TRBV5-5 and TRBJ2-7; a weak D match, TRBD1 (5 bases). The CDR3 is CASSLGSGYEQYF. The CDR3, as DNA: TGTGCCAGCAGCTTGGGATCAGGGTACGAGCAGTACTTC.